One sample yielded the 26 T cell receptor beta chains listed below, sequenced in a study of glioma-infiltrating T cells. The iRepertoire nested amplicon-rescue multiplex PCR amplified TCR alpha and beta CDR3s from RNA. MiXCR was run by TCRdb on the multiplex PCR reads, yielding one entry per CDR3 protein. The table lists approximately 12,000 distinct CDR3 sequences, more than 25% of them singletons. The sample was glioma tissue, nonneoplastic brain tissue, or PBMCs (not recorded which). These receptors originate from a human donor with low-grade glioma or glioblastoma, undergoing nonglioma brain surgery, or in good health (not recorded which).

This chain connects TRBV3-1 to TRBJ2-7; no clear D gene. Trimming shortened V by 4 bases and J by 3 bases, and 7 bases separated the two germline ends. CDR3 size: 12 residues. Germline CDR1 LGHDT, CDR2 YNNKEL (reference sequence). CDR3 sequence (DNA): TGTGCCAGCAGCCGAGAGTACTACGAGCAGTACTTC. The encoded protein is CASSREYYEQYF.

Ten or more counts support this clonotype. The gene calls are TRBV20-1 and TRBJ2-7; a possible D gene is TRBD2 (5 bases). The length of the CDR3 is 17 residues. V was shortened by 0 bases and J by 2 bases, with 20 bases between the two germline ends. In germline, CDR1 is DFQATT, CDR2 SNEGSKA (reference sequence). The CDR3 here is CSAREGGFGVAPYEQYF. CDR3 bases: TGCAGTGCTAGAGAGGGTGGGTTCGGGGTCGCCCCCTACGAGCAGTACTTC.

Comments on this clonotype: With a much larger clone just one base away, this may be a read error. Written as DNA, the CDR3 is TGCAGTGCCCAGAGGACAGGGATAGATACGCAGTATTTT. It is translated as CSAQRTGIDTQYF. The chain uses TRBV20-1 and TRBJ2-3; 8 bases agree with TRBD1. V shed 6 bases and J 5 bases; nucleotides not matched to a gene: 7. CDR1 is DFQATT and CDR2 is SNEGSKA in the germline V gene (reference sequence). The CDR3 spans 13 residues.

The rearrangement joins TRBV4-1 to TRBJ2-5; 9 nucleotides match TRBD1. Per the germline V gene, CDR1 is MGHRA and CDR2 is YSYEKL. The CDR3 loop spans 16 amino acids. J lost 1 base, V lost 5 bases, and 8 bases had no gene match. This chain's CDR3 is CASSFGTGNPQETQYF. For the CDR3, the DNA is TGCGCCAGCAGCTTCGGGACAGGGAATCCCCAAGAGACCCAGTACTTC.

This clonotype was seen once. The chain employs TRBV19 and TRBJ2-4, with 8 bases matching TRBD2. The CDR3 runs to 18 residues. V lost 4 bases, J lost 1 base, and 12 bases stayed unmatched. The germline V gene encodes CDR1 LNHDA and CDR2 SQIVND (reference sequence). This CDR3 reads CASSTRAGAAAAKNIQYF. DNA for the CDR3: TGTGCCAGTAGTACTAGAGCGGGAGCCGCCGCTGCCAAAAACATTCAGTACTTC.

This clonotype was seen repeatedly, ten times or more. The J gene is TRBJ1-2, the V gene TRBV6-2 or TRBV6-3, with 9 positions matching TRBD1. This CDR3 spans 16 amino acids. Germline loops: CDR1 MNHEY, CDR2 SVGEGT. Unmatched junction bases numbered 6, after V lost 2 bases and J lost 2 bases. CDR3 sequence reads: CASSYRTGDGNYGYTF. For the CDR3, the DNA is TGTGCCAGCAGTTACAGGACAGGGGACGGCAACTATGGCTACACCTTC.

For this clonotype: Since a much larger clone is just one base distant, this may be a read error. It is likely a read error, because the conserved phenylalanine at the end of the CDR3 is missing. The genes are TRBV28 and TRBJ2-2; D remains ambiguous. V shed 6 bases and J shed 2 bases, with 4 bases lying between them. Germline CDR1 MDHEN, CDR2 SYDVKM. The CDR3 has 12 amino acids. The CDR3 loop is CASSLNTGELFL. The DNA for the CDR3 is TGTGCCAGCAGCCTTAACACCGGGGAGCTGTTTTTG.

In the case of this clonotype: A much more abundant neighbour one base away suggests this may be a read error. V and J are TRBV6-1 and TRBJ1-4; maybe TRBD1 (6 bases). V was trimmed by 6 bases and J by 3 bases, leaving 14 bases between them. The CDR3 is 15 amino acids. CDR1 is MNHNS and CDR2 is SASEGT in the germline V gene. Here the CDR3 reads CASSPSGASNEKLFF. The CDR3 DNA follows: TGTGCCAGCAGCCCCTCGGGGGCTTCTAATGAAAAACTGTTTTTT.

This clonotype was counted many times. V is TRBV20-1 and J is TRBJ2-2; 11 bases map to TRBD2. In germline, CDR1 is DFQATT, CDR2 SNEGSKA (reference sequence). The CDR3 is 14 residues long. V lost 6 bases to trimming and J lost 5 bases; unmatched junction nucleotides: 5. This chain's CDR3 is CSARVAGGTGELFF. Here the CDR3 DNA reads TGCAGTGCCAGGGTAGCGGGAGGGACCGGGGAGCTGTTTTTT.

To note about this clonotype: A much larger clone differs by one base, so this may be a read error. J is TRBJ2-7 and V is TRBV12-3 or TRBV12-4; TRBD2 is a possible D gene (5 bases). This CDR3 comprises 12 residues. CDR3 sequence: CASSLAGNEQYF. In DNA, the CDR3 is TGTGCCAGCAGTCTAGCTGGGAATGAGCAGTACTTC.

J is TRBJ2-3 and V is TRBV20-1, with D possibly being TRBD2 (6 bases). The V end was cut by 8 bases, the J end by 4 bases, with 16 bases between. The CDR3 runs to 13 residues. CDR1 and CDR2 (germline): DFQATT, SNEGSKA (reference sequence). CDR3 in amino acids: CSPIEEGSDTQYF. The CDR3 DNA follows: TGCAGTCCAATAGAGGAGGGATCAGATACGCAGTATTTT.

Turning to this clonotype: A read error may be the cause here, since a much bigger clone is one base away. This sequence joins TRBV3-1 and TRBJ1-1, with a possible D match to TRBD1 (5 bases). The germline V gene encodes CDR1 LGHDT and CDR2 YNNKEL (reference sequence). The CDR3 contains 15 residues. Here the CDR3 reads CASRQVGHPNTEAFF. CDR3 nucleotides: TGTGCCAGCAGGCAAGTTGGACACCCGAACACTGAAGCTTTCTTT.

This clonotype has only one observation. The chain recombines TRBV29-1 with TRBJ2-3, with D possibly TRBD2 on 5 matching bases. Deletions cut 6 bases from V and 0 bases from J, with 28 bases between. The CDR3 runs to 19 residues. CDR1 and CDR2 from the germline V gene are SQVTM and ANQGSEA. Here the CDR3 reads CSVPTVASLTGSSTDTQYF. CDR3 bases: TGCAGCGTCCCTACCGTTGCCTCACTAACGGGATCTAGCACAGATACGCAGTATTTT.

DNA of the CDR3: TGTGCCAGTAAGATGTCGGACACCTCCTACGAGCAGTACTTC. This codes for CASKMSDTSYEQYF. The chain couples TRBV19 to TRBJ2-7; possibly TRBD1 for D (5 bases). The V and J ends lost 7 bases and 0 bases respectively, with 13 bases between them. Germline V gives CDR1 LNHDA, CDR2 SQIVND (reference sequence). There are 14 residues in the CDR3. The full variable domain, in which reference TRBV19 and TRBJ2-7 provide the parts outside the CDR3, is DGGITQSPKYLFRKEGQNVTLSCEQNLNHDAMYWYRQDPGQGLRLIYYSQIVNDFQKGDIAEGYSVSREKKESFPLTVTSAQKNPTAFYLCASKMSDTSYEQYFGPGTRLTVT.

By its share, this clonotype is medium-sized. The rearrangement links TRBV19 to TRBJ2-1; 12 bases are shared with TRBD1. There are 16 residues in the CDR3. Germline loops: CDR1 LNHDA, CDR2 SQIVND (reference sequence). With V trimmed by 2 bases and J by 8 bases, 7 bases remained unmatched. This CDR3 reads CASSISGDRGPDEQFF. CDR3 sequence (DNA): TGTGCCAGTAGTATAAGTGGGGACAGGGGGCCCGATGAGCAGTTCTTC.

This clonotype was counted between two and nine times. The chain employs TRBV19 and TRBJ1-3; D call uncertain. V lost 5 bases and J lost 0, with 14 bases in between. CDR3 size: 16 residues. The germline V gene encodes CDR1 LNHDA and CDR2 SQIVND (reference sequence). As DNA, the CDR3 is TGTGCCAGTAGTTCCCCCGACAACAACTCTGGAAACACCATATATTTT. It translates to CASSSPDNNSGNTIYF.

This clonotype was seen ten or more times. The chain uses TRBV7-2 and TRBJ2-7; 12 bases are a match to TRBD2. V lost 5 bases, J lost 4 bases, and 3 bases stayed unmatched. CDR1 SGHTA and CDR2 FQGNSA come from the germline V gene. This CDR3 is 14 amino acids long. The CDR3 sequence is CASSHGTSGYEQYF. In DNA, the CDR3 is TGTGCCAGCAGCCACGGGACTAGCGGGTACGAGCAGTACTTC.

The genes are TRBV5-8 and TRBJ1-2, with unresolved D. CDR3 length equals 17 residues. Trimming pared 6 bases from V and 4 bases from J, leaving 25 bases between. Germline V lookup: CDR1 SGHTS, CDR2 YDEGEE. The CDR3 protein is CASTLGTGSDKIYGYTF. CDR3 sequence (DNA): TGTGCCAGCACCCTTGGAACGGGTTCAGACAAGATCTATGGCTACACCTTC.

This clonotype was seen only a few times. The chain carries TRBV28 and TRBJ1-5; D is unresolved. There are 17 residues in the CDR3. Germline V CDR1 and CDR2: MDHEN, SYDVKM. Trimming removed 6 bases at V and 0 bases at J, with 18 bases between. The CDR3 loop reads CASSPIFLAYSNQPQHF. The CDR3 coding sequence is TGTGCCAGCAGCCCGATATTCCTCGCCTATAGCAATCAGCCCCAGCATTTT.

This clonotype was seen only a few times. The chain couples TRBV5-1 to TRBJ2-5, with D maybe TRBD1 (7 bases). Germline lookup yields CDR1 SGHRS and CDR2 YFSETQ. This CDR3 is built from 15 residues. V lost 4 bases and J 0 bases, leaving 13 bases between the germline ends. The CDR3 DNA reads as TGCGCCAGCAGCCCTCAGGGGGGCTACCAAGAGACCCAGTACTTC. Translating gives CASSPQGGYQETQYF.

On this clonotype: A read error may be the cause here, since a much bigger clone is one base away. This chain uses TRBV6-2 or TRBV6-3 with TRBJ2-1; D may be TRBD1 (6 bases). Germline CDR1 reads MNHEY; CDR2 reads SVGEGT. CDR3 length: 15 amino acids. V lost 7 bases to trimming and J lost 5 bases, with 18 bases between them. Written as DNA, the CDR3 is TGTGCCAGCACCCGGGACACCTGGCGCGACAATGAGCAGTTCTTC. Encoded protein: CASTRDTWRDNEQFF.

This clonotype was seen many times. The CDR3 DNA reads as TGTGCCAGCAGCCATCGCGATAATGAGCAGTTCTTC. Translated: CASSHRDNEQFF. V gene TRBV4-2 combines with J gene TRBJ2-1; D remains unclear. V was clipped by 3 bases and J by 7 bases, with 7 bases between them. This CDR3 contains 12 residues. From germline, CDR1 is LGHNA and CDR2 YNFKEQ.

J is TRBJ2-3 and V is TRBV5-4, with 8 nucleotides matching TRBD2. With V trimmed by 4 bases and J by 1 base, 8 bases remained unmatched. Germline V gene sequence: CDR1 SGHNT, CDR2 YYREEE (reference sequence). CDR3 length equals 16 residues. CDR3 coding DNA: TGTGCCAGCAGCATTAATAGCGGGATAGGCACAGATACGCAGTATTTT. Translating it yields CASSINSGIGTDTQYF.

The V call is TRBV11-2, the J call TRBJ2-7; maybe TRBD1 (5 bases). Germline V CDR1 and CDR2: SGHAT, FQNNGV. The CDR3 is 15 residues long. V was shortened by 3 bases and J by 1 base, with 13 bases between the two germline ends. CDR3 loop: CASSLGLGISYEQYF. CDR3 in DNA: TGTGCCAGCAGCTTGGGGCTGGGGATATCCTACGAGCAGTACTTC. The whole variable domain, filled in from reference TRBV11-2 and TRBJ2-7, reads EAGVAQSPRYKIIEKRQSVAFWCNPISGHATLYWYQQILGQGPKLLIQFQNNGVVDDSQLPKDRFSAERLKGVDSTLKIQPAKLEDSAVYLCASSLGLGISYEQYFGPGTRLTVT.

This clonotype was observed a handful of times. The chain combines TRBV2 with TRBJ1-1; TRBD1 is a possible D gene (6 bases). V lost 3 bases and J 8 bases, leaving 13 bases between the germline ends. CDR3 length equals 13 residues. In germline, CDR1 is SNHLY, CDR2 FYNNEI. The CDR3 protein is CASSEQRGLEAFF. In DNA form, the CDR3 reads TGTGCCAGCAGTGAGCAAAGGGGGTTAGAAGCTTTCTTT.

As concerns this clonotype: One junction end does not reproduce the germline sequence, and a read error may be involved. The CDR3 DNA reads TGCGCCAGCAGTGAGTCCCGGGACAGTTACTACGAGCAGTACTTC. It codes for CASSESRDSYYEQYF. J is TRBJ2-7 and V is TRBV6-1, with 7 bases fitting TRBD1. This CDR3 region has 15 residues. The germline V gene has CDR1 MNHNS and CDR2 SASEGT.